The clone carrying this TCR beta chain was seen ten or more times. Antigen specificity is unknown. The data stem from a study of T cells after yellow fever vaccination. TCRdb redid the calling of the 5' RACE reads with MiXCR, one entry per CDR3 protein. The sample lists around 310,000 distinct CDR3 sequences, approximately 3.9% occurring once. V gave up 7 bases and J gave up 1 base; unmatched junction bases: 3. Germline lookup yields CDR1 SQVTM and CDR2 ANQGSEA. The CDR3 covers 14 residues. General observations from the study: It was the secondary response that reached its peak faster, day 5 versus 15, but it was weaker.

The source material was PBMCs, sampled 5 days after the yellow fever booster vaccination. The sequence was obtained from a young man who received the YFV17D yellow fever vaccine. The gene calls are TRBV29-1 and TRBJ2-2, with 10 bases identical to TRBD1. CDR3 sequence (DNA): TGCAGCGCCGACAGGGGGCGGAACACCGGGGAGCTGTTTTTT. Translating it yields CSADRGRNTGELFF.